This T cell receptor beta chain was identified during a study of blood T cell repertoires in COVID-19. Looking at the study overall: Donors in the United States, Italy and Spain gave samples during acute or convalescent COVID-19.

Self-reported history from a screening survey and questionnaire set each donor's cohort. CDR3 length: 13 residues. Germline assignment: CDR1 SEHNR and CDR2 FQNEAQ (reference sequence). V was trimmed by 5 bases and J by 3 bases, leaving 7 bases between them. TCRdb's table, derived via immunoSEQ multiplex PCR, lists solely in-frame clones and lacks some. Of around 150,000 clones listed, approximately 83% were seen once; the top ten hold approximately 12%. The rearrangement joins TRBV7-9 to TRBJ2-2, with a tentative D call TRBD2 (6 bases). Specimen: PBMCs or T cells enriched from blood (not recorded which). This clonotype was obtained from a woman between 55 and 75 years old who had recovered from COVID-19. The CDR3 sequence is CASSRDYTGELFF. CDR3 bases: TGTGCCAGCAGCCGGGACTACACCGGGGAGCTGTTTTTT.